The rows below give T cell receptor beta chains drawn from one sample of a study of blood T cell repertoires in COVID-19. Libraries were prepared by immunoSEQ multiplex PCR; TCRdb keeps only in-frame clonotypes and omits some of them. Of some 200,000 clones listed, roughly four fifths are singletons. The material sequenced was peripheral blood. These receptor sequences come from a woman aged 40 to 49 with acute or convalescent COVID-19. CDR3s include the opening cysteine and the closing phenylalanine or tryptophan. The D gene is left open where the match is weak. Where a row states a size, it is once, few, many or the class of an expanded clone; other rows omit it.

. TRBJ2-1 TRBD2 TRBV4-1 TGCGCCAGCAGCCAAGGACTAGCGGGATACAATGAGCAGTTCTTC CASSQGLAGYNEQFF
. TRBJ1-4 . TRBV7-9 TGTGCCGCGGGGGATGAAAAACTGTTTTTT CAAGDEKLFF
. TRBJ1-2 . TRBV24-1 TGTGCCACCAGTGGAGGAGAGGAATATGGCTACACCTTC CATSGGEEYGYTF
. TRBJ1-5 . TRBV5-5 TGTGCCAGCAGCTTGGATCCGGGAGTCGGGCCCCAGCATTTT CASSLDPGVGPQHF
. TRBJ2-1 . TRBV5-6 TGTGCCAGCAGCTTTTTGGGTCAGGACGGGGACAATGAGCAGTTCTTC CASSFLGQDGDNEQFF
many TRBJ2-2 . TRBV30 TGTGCCTGGAGAAGGGGAAGGCTTGGTACCGGGGAGCTGTTTTTT CAWRRGRLGTGELFF
. TRBJ1-6 . TRBV2 TGTGCCAGCAGTATGTCGCGGAGCGATAATTCACCCCTCCACTTT CASSMSRSDNSPLHF
many TRBJ1-2 TRBD1 TRBV7-9 TGTGCCAGCAGCTTAGGGACAGGGAAGCACACCTTC CASSLGTGKHTF
. TRBJ2-1 . TRBV2 TGTGCCAGCAATGGGGCCTACTACAATGAGCAGTTCTTC CASNGAYYNEQFF
. TRBJ2-7 . TRBV5-5 TGTGCCAGCAGCCCGGACAGGGTGGGGGGGGAGCAGTACTTC CASSPDRVGGEQYF
. TRBJ1-3 . TRBV30 TGTGCCTGGAGGGTTGGAGGAGCTGGAAACACCATATATTTT CAWRVGGAGNTIYF
few TRBJ2-1 . TRBV21-1 TGTGCCAGCAGCAAAGGTGGGACAGGGAGAAAGTTCTTC CASSKGGTGRKFF
once TRBJ2-1 TRBD2 TRBV5-1 TGCGCCAGCAGCTTGGCGGGACTAGCGGGAGTGAGTGAGCAGTTCTTC CASSLAGLAGVSEQFF
. TRBJ2-1 TRBD2 TRBV5-6 TGTGCCAGCAACCCGGGGGGGGACAATGAGCAGTTCTTC CASNPGGDNEQFF
. TRBJ1-1 . TRBV4-1 TGCGCCAGCAGCCACAAAACAGTGAACACTGAAGCTTTCTTT CASSHKTVNTEAFF
. TRBJ2-3 . TRBV12-1 TGTGCCAGCAGCCCCCGACTAGCGGGATGCGTAGATACGCAGTATTTT CASSPRLAGCVDTQYF
. TRBJ2-5 . TRBV20-1 TGCAGCGGGGGGCCAGGAGAGACCCAGTACTTC CSGGPGETQYF
. TRBJ1-6 TRBD1 TRBV10-1 TGCGCCAGCAGTTGGGACAGACGAAATTCACCCCTCCACTTT CASSWDRRNSPLHF
. TRBJ2-7 TRBD2 TRBV7-9 TGTGCCAGCAGCCCAATAACTAGCGGGACCCCAGGGCAGTACTTC CASSPITSGTPGQYF
. TRBJ1-5 . TRBV5-1 TGCGCCAGCAGCTTGGAAGGGAGTCCCAATCAGCCCCAGCATTTT CASSLEGSPNQPQHF
. TRBJ1-2 . TRBV6-4 TGTGCCAGCAGTGAATCGGGGGGTTCCCACCCTGGCTACACCTTC CASSESGGSHPGYTF
. TRBJ1-3 . TRBV5-1 TGCGCCAGCAGCCCGGAGAGTGGAAACACCATATATTTT CASSPESGNTIYF
. TRBJ1-5 . TRBV28 TGTGCCAGTCGACGGGACAATCAGCCCCAGCATTTT CASRRDNQPQHF
. TRBJ2-2 . TRBV29-1 TGCAGCACACTAGTTCTGGGGGAGCTGTTTTTT CSTLVLGELFF
. TRBJ2-5 . TRBV14 TGTGCCAGCAGCCAAGTAATGGCTCGGGGTGAGACCCAGTACTTC CASSQVMARGETQYF
. TRBJ2-1 TRBD2 TRBV27 TGTGCCAGCACCGGGACTAGCGGAAACAATGAGCAGTTCTTC CASTGTSGNNEQFF
once TRBJ2-1 TRBD1 TRBV30 TGTGCCTGGAGTGGCACAGGGGAAAGCGAGCAGTTCTTC CAWSGTGESEQFF